This is a list of T cell receptor beta chains from one sample in a study of blood T cell repertoires in COVID-19. TCRdb's table, derived via immunoSEQ multiplex PCR, lists solely in-frame clones and lacks some. The sample consists of 210,000 or so clones, about 85% of them appearing once. The sample was peripheral blood. These receptors were collected from a woman of 80 years or more with active or convalescent COVID-19. CDR3s include the opening cysteine and the closing phenylalanine or tryptophan. D genes are given only for firm matches. The size field is filled for only some rows; it gives once, few, many or a size class.

CASSENPQIPNEKLFF TGTGCCAGCAGTGAAAATCCCCAGATACCTAATGAAAAACTGTTTTTT TRBV6-1 - TRBJ1-4 -
CASSPVAPNQPQHF TGTGCCAGCAGCCCCGTAGCCCCAAATCAGCCCCAGCATTTT TRBV7-2 - TRBJ1-5 -
CAVRRDRGSSYNEQFF TGTGCCGTACGAAGGGACAGAGGCAGCTCCTACAATGAGCAGTTCTTC TRBV19 once TRBJ2-1 TRBD1
CASSSGQTRSPLHF TGCGCCAGCAGCTCCGGACAGACCCGTTCACCCCTCCACTTT TRBV5-1 - TRBJ1-6 -
CASSVDPGTYNEQFF TGTGCCAGCAGCGTAGACCCGGGTACCTACAATGAGCAGTTCTTC TRBV9 - TRBJ2-1 -
CASSKTGTSGGTQYF TGTGCCAGCAGCAAGACCGGGACTAGCGGGGGAACCCAGTACTTC TRBV5-4 - TRBJ2-5 TRBD2
CASSLGQGAMGTEAFF TGCGCCAGCAGCTTGGGACAGGGGGCGATGGGCACTGAAGCTTTCTTT TRBV5-1 - TRBJ1-1 TRBD1
CASSPSRQGAKYGYTF TGTGCCAGCAGCCCGTCGAGACAGGGGGCGAAGTATGGCTACACCTTC TRBV5-4 once TRBJ1-2 TRBD1
CASSIMGAADTQYF TGTGCCAGTAGTATTATGGGAGCGGCGGATACGCAGTATTTT TRBV19 - TRBJ2-3 -
CASSLGGSSNQPQHF TGTGCCAGCAGTTTAGGGGGGAGTAGCAATCAGCCCCAGCATTTT TRBV28 few TRBJ1-5 -
CASSFQVGNTIYF TGTGCCAGCAGCTTTCAGGTGGGAAACACCATATATTTT TRBV7-2 - TRBJ1-3 -
CASSVAVSGNTIYF TGTGCCAGCAGCGTAGCAGTCTCTGGAAACACCATATATTTT TRBV9 - TRBJ1-3 -
CASRSGQGAGDTQYF TGTGCCAGCAGATCCGGACAGGGGGCGGGAGATACGCAGTATTTT TRBV2 - TRBJ2-3 TRBD1
CASRLGGTGNTIYF TGTGCCAGCAGACTCGGAGGGACTGGAAACACCATATATTTT TRBV6-6 - TRBJ1-3 -
CASSPAQGGYGYTF TGTGCCAGCTCCCCTGCCCAGGGGGGATATGGCTACACCTTC TRBV18 - TRBJ1-2 TRBD1
CASSLTSGEQYF TGTGCCAGCAGCTTGACTAGCGGTGAGCAGTACTTC TRBV11-3 few TRBJ2-7 TRBD2
CASSWGQVNQPQHF TGTGCCAGCAGTTGGGGACAGGTGAATCAGCCCCAGCATTTT TRBV6-2/TRBV6-3 - TRBJ1-5 TRBD1
CASSLGLIQETQYF TGTGCCAGCAGCTTGGGACTAATCCAAGAGACCCAGTACTTC TRBV5-4 - TRBJ2-5 -
CASSHASGIAYEQYF TGTGCCAGTAGCCATGCTAGCGGGATTGCCTACGAGCAGTACTTC TRBV19 - TRBJ2-7 TRBD2
CASSSPAGTGYGYTF TGTGCCAGCAGCTCTCCCGCGGGCACCGGCTATGGCTACACCTTC TRBV7-8 many TRBJ1-2 -
CATSRTGVKETQYF TGTGCCACCAGCAGAACAGGGGTTAAAGAGACCCAGTACTTC TRBV15 - TRBJ2-5 TRBD1
CASTSRFSNSGANVLTF TGCGCCAGCACTTCACGGTTTTCAAACTCTGGGGCCAACGTCCTGACTTTC TRBV5-1 - TRBJ2-6 -
CASSLLTVNTGELFF TGTGCCAGCAGCTTACTAACCGTGAACACCGGGGAGCTGTTTTTT TRBV5-5 - TRBJ2-2 -
CASLPAGGQETQYF TGTGCCAGCCTTCCCGCGGGGGGCCAAGAGACCCAGTACTTC TRBV6-5 - TRBJ2-5 TRBD2
CASTHPNPAVSTEAFF TGTGCCAGCACTCACCCAAACCCCGCGGTGAGCACTGAAGCTTTCTTT TRBV7-3 - TRBJ1-1 -
CASSYSLAGGGVEYF TGTGCCAGCAGTTATAGTCTAGCGGGAGGTGGAGTAGAGTACTTC TRBV6-2/TRBV6-3 - TRBJ2-7 TRBD2
CATSREYKNTGELFF TGTGCCACCAGCAGAGAGTACAAGAACACCGGGGAGCTGTTTTTT TRBV15 - TRBJ2-2 -
CASSLASRTSGRVRNTQYF TGTGCCAGCAGCTTGGCCTCGAGGACTAGCGGGAGGGTTAGGAATACGCAGTATTTT TRBV5-4 - TRBJ2-3 TRBD2
CASSPGQKGTQYF TGTGCCAGCAGCCCCGGACAGAAGGGGACCCAGTACTTC TRBV12-3/TRBV12-4 - TRBJ2-5 -
CASESGPRTEAFF TGTGCCAGTGAGTCAGGGCCAAGGACTGAAGCTTTCTTT TRBV19 once TRBJ1-1 -
CASSLGLGGSYGYTF TGTGCCAGCAGTTTGGGTCTGGGGGGTAGCTATGGCTACACCTTC TRBV28 once TRBJ1-2 -
CASSPGTGSYNEQFF TGTGCCAGCAGTCCAGGGACAGGCTCCTACAATGAGCAGTTCTTC TRBV28 - TRBJ2-1 TRBD1
CASSFGGFTEAFF TGTGCCAGCAGTTTCGGGGGTTTCACTGAAGCTTTCTTT TRBV12-3/TRBV12-4 - TRBJ1-1 -
CASSLSGQGKQETQYF TGCGCCAGCAGCTTGTCGGGTCAGGGGAAACAAGAGACCCAGTACTTC TRBV5-1 - TRBJ2-5 -
CASSLFRAQPQHF TGTGCCAGCAGCCTGTTCAGGGCCCAGCCCCAGCATTTT TRBV7-2 - TRBJ1-5 -
CASSLGGQGAYGYTF TGTGCCAGCAGTTTAGGGGGGCAGGGGGCCTATGGCTACACCTTC TRBV28 - TRBJ1-2 TRBD1
CASSKVSNRACGTEAFF TGTGCCAGCAGCAAAGTAAGTAACAGGGCTTGCGGCACTGAAGCTTTCTTT TRBV21-1 - TRBJ1-1 -
CASSPGNNRGYNEQFF TGTGCCAGCTCACCAGGGAATAACAGGGGTTACAATGAGCAGTTCTTC TRBV18 - TRBJ2-1 TRBD1
CASSPTSGGGQETQYF TGTGCCAGCAGCCCCACGTCGGGGGGGGGCCAAGAGACCCAGTACTTC TRBV4-2 - TRBJ2-5 TRBD2
CASSLGLAGGLEQYF TGTGCCAGCAGCTTGGGACTAGCGGGGGGGCTTGAGCAGTACTTC TRBV7-2 - TRBJ2-7 TRBD2
CASSLEGGYGYTF TGCGCCAGCAGCTTAGAGGGAGGCTATGGCTACACCTTC TRBV5-1 - TRBJ1-2 -
CASSGAGGSSYEQYF TGTGCCAGCAGCGGAGCGGGGGGGAGCTCCTACGAGCAGTACTTC TRBV7-2 - TRBJ2-7 TRBD2
CASSLWTSGGKRRTDTQYF TGTGCCAGCAGCTTATGGACTAGCGGGGGGAAACGGCGCACAGATACGCAGTATTTT TRBV7-9 - TRBJ2-3 TRBD2
CASSLVDKDTQYF TGTGCCAGCAGCTTAGTGGACAAAGATACGCAGTATTTT TRBV7-2 - TRBJ2-3 -
CASSKTSGSSYEQYF TGTGCCAGCAGCAAAACTAGCGGGAGCTCCTACGAGCAGTACTTC TRBV7-8 few TRBJ2-7 TRBD2